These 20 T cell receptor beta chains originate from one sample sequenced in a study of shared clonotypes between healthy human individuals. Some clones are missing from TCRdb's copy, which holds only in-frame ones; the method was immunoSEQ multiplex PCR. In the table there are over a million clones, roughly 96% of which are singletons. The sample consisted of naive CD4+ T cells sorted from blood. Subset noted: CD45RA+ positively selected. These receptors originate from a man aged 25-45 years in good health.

CDR3 in DNA: TGTGCCAGCAGCTTGGGGAGAGTAGCGGGCGAGCAGTACTTC. As protein: CASSLGRVAGEQYF. The chain uses TRBV5-6 and TRBJ2-7, with TRBD2 matching 7 bases. Germline loops: CDR1 SGHDT, CDR2 YYEEEE. The CDR3 consists of 14 residues. The junction had 6 bases not matched to a gene; V was cut back by 0 bases and J by 6 bases. The full variable domain, completed using reference TRBV5-6 and TRBJ2-7, is DAGVTQSPTHLIKTRGQQVTLRCSPKSGHDTVSWYQQALGQGPQFIFQYYEEEERQRGNFPDRFSGHQFPNYSSELNVNALLLGDSALYLCASSLGRVAGEQYFGPGTRLTVT.

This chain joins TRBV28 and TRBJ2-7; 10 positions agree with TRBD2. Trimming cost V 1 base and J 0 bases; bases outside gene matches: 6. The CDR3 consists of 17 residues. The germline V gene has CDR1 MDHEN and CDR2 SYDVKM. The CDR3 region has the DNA TGTGCCAGCAGTTTATTAAAACTAGCGGGACACTCCTACGAGCAGTACTTC. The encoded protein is CASSLLKLAGHSYEQYF.

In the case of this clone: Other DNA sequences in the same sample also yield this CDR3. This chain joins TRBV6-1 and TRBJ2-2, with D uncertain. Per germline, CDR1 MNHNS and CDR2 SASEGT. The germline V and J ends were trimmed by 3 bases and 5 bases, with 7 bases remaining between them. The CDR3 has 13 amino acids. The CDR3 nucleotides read TGTGCCAGCAGTGAGACGCGGACCGGGGAGCTGTTTTTT. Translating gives CASSETRTGELFF.

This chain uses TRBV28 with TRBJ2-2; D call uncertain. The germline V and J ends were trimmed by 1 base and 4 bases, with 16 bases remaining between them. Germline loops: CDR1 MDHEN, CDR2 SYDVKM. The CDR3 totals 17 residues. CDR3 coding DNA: TGTGCCAGCAGTTTATCCACCATTCGGCACATCACCGGGGAGCTGTTTTTT. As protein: CASSLSTIRHITGELFF.

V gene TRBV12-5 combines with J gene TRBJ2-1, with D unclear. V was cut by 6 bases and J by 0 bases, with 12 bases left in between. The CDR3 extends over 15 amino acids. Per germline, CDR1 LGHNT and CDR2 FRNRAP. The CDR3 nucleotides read TGTGCTAGTGGCCAAGAGTTGGGCTCCTACAATGAGCAGTTCTTC. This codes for CASGQELGSYNEQFF.

As DNA, the CDR3 is TGTGCCAGCAGCGTACTTAGTGCCTCGGAGACCCAGTACTTC. It specifies CASSVLSASETQYF. The rearrangement uses TRBV9 and TRBJ2-5; D call uncertain. The germline gives CDR1 SGDLS, CDR2 YYNGEE. The CDR3 spans 14 residues. V dropped 1 base and J dropped 5 bases, with 12 bases sitting between them.

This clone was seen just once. The CDR3 DNA is TGTGCCAACCCCGGACCGGGACTAGCGTCCTACGAGCAGTACTTC. This codes for CANPGPGLASYEQYF. The V gene is TRBV11-2, the J gene TRBJ2-7; 10 bases are shared with TRBD2. The CDR3 contains 15 residues. The V gene's germline CDR1 is SGHAT and CDR2 FQNNGV. Trimming removed 10 bases from V and 1 base from J; junction bases left unmatched: 10.

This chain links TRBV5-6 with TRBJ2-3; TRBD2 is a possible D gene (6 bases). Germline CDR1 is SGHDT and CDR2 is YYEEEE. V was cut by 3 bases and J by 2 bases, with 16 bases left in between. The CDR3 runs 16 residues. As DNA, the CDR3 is TGTGCCAGCAGCTCCGGTGCGGGACCCTCCACAGATACGCAGTATTTT. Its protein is CASSSGAGPSTDTQYF.

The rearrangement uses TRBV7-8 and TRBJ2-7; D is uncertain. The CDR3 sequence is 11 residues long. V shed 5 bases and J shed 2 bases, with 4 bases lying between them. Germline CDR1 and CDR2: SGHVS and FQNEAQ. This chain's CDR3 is CASSTTYEQYF. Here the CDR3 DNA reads TGTGCCAGCAGCACGACCTACGAGCAGTACTTC. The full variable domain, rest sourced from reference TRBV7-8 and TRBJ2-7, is GAGVSQSPRYKVAKRGQDVALRCDPISGHVSLFWYQQALGQGPEFLTYFQNEAQLDKSGLPSDRFFAERPEGSVSTLKIQRTQQEDSAVYLCASSTTYEQYFGPGTRLTVT.

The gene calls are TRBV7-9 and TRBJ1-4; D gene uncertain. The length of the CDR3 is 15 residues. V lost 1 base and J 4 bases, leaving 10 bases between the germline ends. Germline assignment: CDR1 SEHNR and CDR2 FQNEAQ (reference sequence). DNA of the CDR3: TGTGCCAGCAGCTTAGTACGGACTCTTAATGAAAAACTGTTTTTT. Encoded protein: CASSLVRTLNEKLFF.

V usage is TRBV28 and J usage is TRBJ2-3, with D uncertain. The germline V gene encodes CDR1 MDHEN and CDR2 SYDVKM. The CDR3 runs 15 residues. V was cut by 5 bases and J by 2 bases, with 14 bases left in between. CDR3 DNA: TGTGCCAGCAGTGCCCTGTGGTCCAACACAGATACGCAGTATTTT. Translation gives CASSALWSNTDTQYF.

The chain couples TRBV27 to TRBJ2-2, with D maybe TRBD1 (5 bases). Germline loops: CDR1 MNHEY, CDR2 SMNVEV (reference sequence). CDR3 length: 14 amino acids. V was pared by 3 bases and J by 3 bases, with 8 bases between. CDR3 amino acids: CASSLVGDTGELFF. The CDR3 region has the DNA TGTGCCAGCAGTTTGGTAGGGGACACCGGGGAGCTGTTTTTT.

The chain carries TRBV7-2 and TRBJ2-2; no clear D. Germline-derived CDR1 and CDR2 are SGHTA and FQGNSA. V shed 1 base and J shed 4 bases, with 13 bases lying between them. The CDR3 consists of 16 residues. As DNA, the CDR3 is TGTGCCAGCAGCTTAGACCCGCACCCCTTCACCGGGGAGCTGTTTTTT. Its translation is CASSLDPHPFTGELFF.

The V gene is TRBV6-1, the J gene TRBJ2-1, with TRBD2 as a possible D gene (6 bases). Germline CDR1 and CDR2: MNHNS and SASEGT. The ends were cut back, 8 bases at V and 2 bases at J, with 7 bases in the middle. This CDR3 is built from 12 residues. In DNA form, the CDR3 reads TGTGCCAGCGGGAGGACCTACAATGAGCAGTTCTTC. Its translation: CASGRTYNEQFF.

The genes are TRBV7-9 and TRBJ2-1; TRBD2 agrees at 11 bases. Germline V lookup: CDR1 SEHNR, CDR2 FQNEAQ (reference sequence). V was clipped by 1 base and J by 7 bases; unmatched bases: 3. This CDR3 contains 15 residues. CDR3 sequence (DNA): TGTGCCAGCAGCTTAGGGGCTAGCGGGGGGAATGAGCAGTTCTTC. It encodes CASSLGASGGNEQFF.

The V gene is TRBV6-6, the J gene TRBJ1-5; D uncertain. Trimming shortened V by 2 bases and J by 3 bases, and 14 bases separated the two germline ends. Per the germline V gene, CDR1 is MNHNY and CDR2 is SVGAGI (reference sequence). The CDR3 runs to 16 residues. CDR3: CASSYLVGRNNQPQHF. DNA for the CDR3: TGTGCCAGCAGTTACCTAGTCGGCAGGAACAATCAGCCCCAGCATTTT.

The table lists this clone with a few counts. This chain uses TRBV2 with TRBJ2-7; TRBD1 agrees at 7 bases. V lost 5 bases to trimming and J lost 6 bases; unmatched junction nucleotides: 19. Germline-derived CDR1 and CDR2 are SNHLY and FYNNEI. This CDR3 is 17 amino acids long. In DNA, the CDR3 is TGTGCCAGCAGTCTGAGGCGAGGGGGACAGCTAAGTAGCGAGCAGTACTTC. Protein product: CASSLRRGGQLSSEQYF.

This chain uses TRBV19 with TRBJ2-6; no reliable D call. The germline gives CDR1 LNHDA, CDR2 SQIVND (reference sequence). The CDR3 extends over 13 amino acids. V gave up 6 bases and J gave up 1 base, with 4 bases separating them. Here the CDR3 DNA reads TGTGCCAGTAGCGCATCTGGGGCCAACGTCCTGACTTTC. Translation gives CASSASGANVLTF.

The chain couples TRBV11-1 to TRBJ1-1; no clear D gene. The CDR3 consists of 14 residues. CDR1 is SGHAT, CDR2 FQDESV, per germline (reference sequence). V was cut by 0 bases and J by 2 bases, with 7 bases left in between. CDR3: CASSLAQANTEAFF. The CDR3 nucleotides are TGTGCCAGCAGCTTAGCGCAGGCAAACACTGAAGCTTTCTTT.

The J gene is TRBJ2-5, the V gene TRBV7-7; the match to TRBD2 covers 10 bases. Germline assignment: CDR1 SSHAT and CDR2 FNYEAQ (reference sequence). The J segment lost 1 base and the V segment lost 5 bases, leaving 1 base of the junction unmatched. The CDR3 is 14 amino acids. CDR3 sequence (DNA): TGTGCCAGCAGCCAGCGGGGGGGCCAAGAGACCCAGTACTTC. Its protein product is CASSQRGGQETQYF.